The text below deals with one T cell receptor (beta chain). Its antigen is not known. The data belong to a study of chemoradiotherapy in HPV16-positive cancers. The overall study: Functional T-cell assays on a couple of HPV16-positive patients' cells defined candidate HPV-specific clones and common TCR motifs. Study-level findings and limits: Candidate HPV-specific clones and E7-related TCR motifs grew in tumor during treatment.

Over chemoradiotherapy, repertoires were sampled more than once. In germline, CDR1 is GTSNPN, CDR2 SVGIG (reference sequence). The CDR3 covers 15 residues. V was trimmed by 5 bases and J by 6 bases, leaving 20 bases between them. Clones were read by immunoSEQ multiplex PCR, and TCRdb kept only the in-frame ones, dropping some. The sample has 12,000 or so clones; about 88% are singletons. This TCR derives from a human donor with HPV-associated anogenital cancer. The sample in question was blood, obtained from a patient who underwent chemoradiotherapy. The chain uses TRBV30 and TRBJ2-4, with D possibly matching TRBD1 (7 bases). CDR3: CAWGRGTAKGNIQYF. The CDR3 nucleotides read TGTGCCTGGGGACGCGGGACAGCAAAAGGAAACATTCAGTACTTC.